This TCR beta chain was sequenced during a study of blood T cell repertoires in COVID-19. Original processing notes: The authors estimated nucleated cell counts from reference gene primer amplification. Using immunoSEQ multiplex PCR, the repertoire was profiled, and TCRdb retains in-frame clones only, with some absent. V and J calls and clone size are as listed in that table; D and trimming were resolved from the DNA. The sample lists roughly 87,000 clones, about two thirds occurring once. Trimming stripped 6 bases from V and 8 bases from J, with 7 bases between. This CDR3 has 10 residues. Germline V gives CDR1 MRHNA, CDR2 SNTAGT.

The V and J genes are TRBV6-4 and TRBJ1-1; the D gene is possibly TRBD1 (5 bases). Sample: peripheral blood. The receptor was isolated from a woman older than 75 with acute or convalescent COVID-19. The CDR3 spells CASRGGEAFF. CDR3 sequence (DNA): TGTGCCAGCAGGGGGGGGGAAGCTTTCTTT.